These T cell receptor beta chains were read from a single sample in a study of post-analysis software for immune sequencing data. TCRdb recomputed calls from the PCR reads with MiXCR, one row per CDR3 protein. The data contain approximately 730,000 distinct CDR3 sequences, roughly 46% of them singletons. Sequenced: blood. Every receptor here comes from a girl between 5 and 17 years old with multiple sclerosis. Each CDR3 is given with its conserved first and last residue. The D gene is left open where the match is weak. The size field is filled for only some rows; it gives once, few, many or a size class.

.,TRBD2,TRBV7-9,TRBJ2-1,TGTGCCAGCAGTCGGATAGGCGGGAGGGCCGCAAATGAGCAGTTCTTC,CASSRIGGRAANEQFF
.,.,TRBV28,TRBJ2-5,TGTGCCAGCAGCCCGGACGGATTCTGGGAGCAGTACTTC,CASSPDGFWEQYF
.,.,TRBV15,TRBJ2-4,TGTGCCACCAGTCCCGGCCCCCCGGAGAACATTCAGTACTTC,CATSPGPPENIQYF
.,TRBD2,TRBV12-3/TRBV12-4,TRBJ2-7,TGTGCCAGCAGTTGGGGGGGGATCGACGAGCAGTACTTC,CASSWGGIDEQYF
.,TRBD1,TRBV7-2,TRBJ1-1,TGTGCCAGCAGTCCTCACAGGGGGCGCGGTGCTTTCTTT,CASSPHRGRGAFF
once,.,TRBV25-1,TRBJ1-6,TGTGCCAGCAGTGATACAGGCCCAATTTCACCCCTCCACTTT,CASSDTGPISPLHF
.,TRBD1,TRBV6-2/TRBV6-3,TRBJ2-7,TGTGCCAGCAGAAAACCTCGGGACAGGGGAACCTACGAGCAGTACTTC,CASRKPRDRGTYEQYF
.,.,TRBV5-6,TRBJ2-1,TGTGCCAGCAGGAGAACCAATGAGCAGTTCTTC,CASRRTNEQFF
.,.,TRBV7-9,TRBJ1-2,TGTGCCAGCAGCTTAGAGGTGGGCGCCTATGGCTACACCTTC,CASSLEVGAYGYTF
.,.,TRBV2,TRBJ2-1,TGTGCCAGCAGTGATATGAACAGGGTGAATGAGCAGTTCTTC,CASSDMNRVNEQFF
few,TRBD2,TRBV6-2/TRBV6-3,TRBJ2-3,TGTGCCAGCAGGGGACTAGCGGGAGAGAGAGATACGCAGTATTTT,CASRGLAGERDTQYF
.,.,TRBV6-5,TRBJ2-4,TGTGCCAGCAGTTTATCGGTGGACAGAGGGCCGACATCCTTC,CASSLSVDRGPTSF
.,TRBD1,TRBV28,TRBJ2-3,TGTGCCAGCTCCAGGGGGCAGGTCGTAGGTACGCAGTATTTT,CASSRGQVVGTQYF
few,.,TRBV13,TRBJ2-1,TGTGCCAGCAGCTTAGCTCGGCTATCCGGGACCGCTGAGCAGTTCTTC,CASSLARLSGTAEQFF
.,.,TRBV7-8,TRBJ2-4,TGTGCCAGCAGCTACAGGCTTGAGGACATTCAGTACTTC,CASSYRLEDIQYF
.,.,TRBV6-5,TRBJ2-1,TGTGCCAGCAAAAGAAACTACAATGAGCAGTTCTTC,CASKRNYNEQFF
.,TRBD1,TRBV4-2,TRBJ1-1,TGTGCCAGCAGCCAACTGTTGGGACAGCTTATGAACACTGAAGCTTTCTTT,CASSQLLGQLMNTEAFF
few,TRBD2,TRBV6-5,TRBJ2-3,TGTGCCAGCAGTTACTCGCCTAGCGGGGGGTCAGATACGCAGTATTTT,CASSYSPSGGSDTQYF
.,.,TRBV27,TRBJ2-7,TGTGCCAGCAGGCTTCTAGGGGGGTACGAGCAGTACTTC,CASRLLGGYEQYF
.,TRBD2,TRBV28,TRBJ2-7,TGTGCCAGCAGCCCCAATTCTAGCGTACGGGAGGCCCAGTACTTC,CASSPNSSVREAQYF
.,.,TRBV4-2,TRBJ1-1,TGTGCCAGCAGCCAAGATGTGGGGGGCACTGAAGCTTTCTTT,CASSQDVGGTEAFF
few,.,TRBV11-2,TRBJ2-5,TGTGCCAGCAGCTTGGGACCTCCTGGGCAGTACTTC,CASSLGPPGQYF
.,.,TRBV20-1,TRBJ2-7,TGCAGTGCCTTGACCGGGGCCCAGTACTTC,CSALTGAQYF
.,.,TRBV29-1,TRBJ1-2,TGCAGCGTTGAAGCGGAGGGTAACTATGGCTACACCTTC,CSVEAEGNYGYTF
few,TRBD2,TRBV27,TRBJ2-1,TGTGCCAGCAGTCCCTTAGCGGGAGGCCCGCAAAATGAGCAGTTCTTC,CASSPLAGGPQNEQFF